These T cell receptor beta chains were read from a single sample in a study of cytotoxic CD8 clonotypes in ibrutinib-treated CLL. Profiled with immunoSEQ multiplex PCR; TCRdb holds only in-frame clones, not every one. The table lists around 310,000 clones, almost 80% of them singletons, with 6.5% to 8% in the top ten. The sample was PBMCs, taken before ibrutinib treatment. These receptors originate from a human donor with chronic lymphocytic leukemia. Each CDR3 is given with its conserved first and last residue. D genes are given only for firm matches. Rows may omit the clone size; those that give it use once, few, many or a size class.

>TRBV7-9|TRBD2|TRBJ2-7|NA
CASSFPGLAGNEQYF
>TRBV7-2|TRBD2|TRBJ2-1|NA
CASSSPGLAISEQFF
>TRBV5-6|NA|TRBJ2-1|NA
CASSLAGHLRDEQFF
>TRBV10-3|TRBD1|TRBJ2-2|few
CAISVGQGTNTGELFF
>TRBV13|TRBD1|TRBJ2-5|NA
CASSLGQAQYF
>TRBV25-1|NA|TRBJ2-2|NA
CASSEYFTGNSNTGELFF
>TRBV30|TRBD1|TRBJ2-7|NA
CAWSGTGKNPYEQYF
>TRBV7-3|TRBD2|TRBJ2-3|NA
CASSTSGSKNTQYF
>TRBV5-6|NA|TRBJ1-2|few
CASSQFTGYYGYTF
>TRBV18|TRBD2|TRBJ2-5|NA
CASSPGLALLGETQYF
>TRBV4-1|NA|TRBJ1-2|NA
CASSQEESFSPYGYTF
>TRBV11-2|TRBD2|TRBJ2-3|NA
CASSLTGGPTDTQYF
>TRBV19|NA|TRBJ1-2|NA
CASSVEGSLSGYTF
>TRBV30|NA|TRBJ1-1|few
CAWGVQYTEAFF
>TRBV30|TRBD1|TRBJ1-1|NA
CACDTTEQSPGTELNTEAFF
>TRBV30|NA|TRBJ1-4|NA
CAWSAINEKLFF
>TRBV5-1|TRBD2|TRBJ2-1|NA
CASSPGTSGYNEQFF
>TRBV7-2|NA|TRBJ2-3|NA
CASSFQRGTQYF
>TRBV9|TRBD2|TRBJ2-1|NA
CASSVEIAGAFNEQFF
>TRBV6-6|TRBD2|TRBJ2-7|NA
CASESQTSGPYEQYF
>TRBV4-1|TRBD2|TRBJ2-1|NA
CASSPGLAGGRAHIEQFF
>TRBV15|NA|TRBJ2-1|NA
CATSRVWDEQFF